The 8 T cell receptor beta chains below were found in one sample sequenced in a study of identifying expanded T cells in peripheral blood. The method was immunoSEQ multiplex PCR; TCRdb's version includes in-frame clones alone and lacks a portion of them. The sample lists about 85,000 clones, about 88% occurring once. The specimen was blood. The receptors come from a person aged 18-70 years in good health.

The chain uses TRBV7-2 and TRBJ2-3, with TRBD2 matching over 11 bases. Germline trimming cut 5 bases from V and 0 bases from J; bases unmatched to any gene: 7. Per germline, CDR1 SGHTA and CDR2 FQGNSA. The CDR3 length is 17 residues. CDR3 nucleotides: TGTGCCAGCAGCCCAGATGGGACTAGCGGAAGCACAGATACGCAGTATTTT. This gives the protein CASSPDGTSGSTDTQYF.

The J gene is TRBJ2-3, the V gene TRBV7-3; TRBD1 is a possible D gene (5 bases). From germline, CDR1 is SGHTA and CDR2 FQGTGA. The V and J ends lost 6 bases and 0 bases respectively, with 13 bases between them. The CDR3 runs 15 residues. CDR3 sequence: CASSLPGSSTDTQYF. Written as DNA, the CDR3 is TGTGCCAGCAGTTTGCCAGGGTCTAGCACAGATACGCAGTATTTT.

This clone was found once. The rearrangement links TRBV25-1 to TRBJ2-7; no reliable D call. V lost 2 bases, J lost 5 bases, and 7 bases lay in between. Per the germline V gene, CDR1 is MGHDK and CDR2 is SYGVNS. The CDR3 runs 12 residues. The CDR3 bases are TGTGCCAGCAGTGAAAAGGGAAACGAGCAGTACTTC. Encoded protein: CASSEKGNEQYF.

V usage is TRBV30 and J usage is TRBJ1-2, with D unclear. The CDR3 extends over 11 amino acids. Germline CDR1 reads GTSNPN; CDR2 reads SVGIG (reference sequence). Trimming pared 2 bases from V and 7 bases from J, leaving 8 bases between. DNA of the CDR3: TGTGCCTGGAGTTCTGGGAGTGGCTACACCTTC. Translation: CAWSSGSGYTF.

The V gene is TRBV14, the J gene TRBJ1-1, with D maybe TRBD1 (6 bases). This CDR3 has 12 amino acids. The germline CDR1 and CDR2 sequences are SGHDN and FVKESK. V was trimmed by 2 bases and J by 10 bases, leaving 11 bases between them. The CDR3 is CASSQQQGTAFF. In DNA, the CDR3 is TGTGCCAGCAGCCAACAACAGGGTACAGCTTTCTTT.

The chain recombines TRBV12-5 with TRBJ2-1, with 10 bases fitting TRBD2. Germline CDR1 reads LGHNT; CDR2 reads FRNRAP. V dropped 7 bases and J dropped 8; count of bases not matched to a gene: 11. The CDR3 contains 15 residues. CDR3 residues: CASAETSGTSHEQFF. In DNA, the CDR3 is TGTGCTAGTGCCGAAACTAGCGGGACTTCCCATGAGCAGTTCTTC.

In its sample, this clone was seen a few times. The J gene is TRBJ1-2, the V gene TRBV14; D not certain. Trimming removed 2 bases from V and 5 bases from J, with 18 bases in between. From germline, CDR1 is SGHDN and CDR2 FVKESK. The length of the CDR3 is 16 residues. The CDR3 sequence: CASSQTTAPFDYGYTF. The CDR3 DNA reads as TGTGCCAGCAGCCAAACAACGGCGCCTTTTGATTATGGCTACACCTTC.

The gene calls are TRBV7-2 and TRBJ2-3, with 12 positions matching TRBD2. V was pared by 4 bases and J by 6 bases, with 2 bases of the junction left unmatched. Looked up from germline, CDR1 is SGHTA and CDR2 is FQGNSA. This CDR3 has 14 amino acids. CDR3: CASSSSGRADTQYF. CDR3 nucleotides: TGTGCCAGCAGCTCTAGCGGGAGGGCGGATACGCAGTATTTT.